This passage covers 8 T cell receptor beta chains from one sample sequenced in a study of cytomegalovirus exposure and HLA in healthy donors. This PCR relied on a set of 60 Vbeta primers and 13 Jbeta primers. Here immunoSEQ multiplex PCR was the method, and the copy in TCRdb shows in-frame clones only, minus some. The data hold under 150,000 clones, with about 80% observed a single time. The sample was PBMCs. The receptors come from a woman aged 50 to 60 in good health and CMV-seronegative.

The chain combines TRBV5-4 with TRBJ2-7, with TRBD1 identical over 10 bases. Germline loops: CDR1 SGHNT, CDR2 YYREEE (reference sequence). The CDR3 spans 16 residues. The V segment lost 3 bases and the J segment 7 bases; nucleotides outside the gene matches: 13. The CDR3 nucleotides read TGTGCCAGCAGCTGGGTCCGGGACAGGGGTTTTAGGGAGCAGTACGTC. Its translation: CASSWVRDRGFREQYV.

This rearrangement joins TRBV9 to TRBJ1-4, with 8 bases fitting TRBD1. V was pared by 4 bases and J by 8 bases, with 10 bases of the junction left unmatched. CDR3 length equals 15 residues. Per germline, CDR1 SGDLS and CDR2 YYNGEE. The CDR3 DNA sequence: TGTGCCAGCAGCATTCGGACAGGGTTGAGAGAAAAACTGTTTTTT. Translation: CASSIRTGLREKLFF.

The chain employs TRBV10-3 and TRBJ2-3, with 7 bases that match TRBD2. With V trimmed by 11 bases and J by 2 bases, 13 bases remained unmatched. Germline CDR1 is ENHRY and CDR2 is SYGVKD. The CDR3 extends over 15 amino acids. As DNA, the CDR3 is TGTGCCCTAAGGGCGCTAGCGGCAAACACAGATACGCAGTATTTT. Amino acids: CALRALAANTDTQYF.

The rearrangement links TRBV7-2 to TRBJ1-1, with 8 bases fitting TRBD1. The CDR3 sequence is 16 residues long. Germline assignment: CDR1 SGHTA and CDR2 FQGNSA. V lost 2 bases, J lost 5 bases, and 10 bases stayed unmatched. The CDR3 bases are TGTGCCAGCAGCTTAAACAGGGGGAAAACCTCTACTGAAGCTTTCTTT. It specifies CASSLNRGKTSTEAFF.

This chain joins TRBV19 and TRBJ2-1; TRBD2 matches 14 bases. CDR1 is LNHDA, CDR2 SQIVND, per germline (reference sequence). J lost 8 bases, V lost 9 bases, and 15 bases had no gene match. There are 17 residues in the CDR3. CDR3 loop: CASSRNSGTSGSYEQFF. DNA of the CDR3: TGTGCCAGCTCACGCAACTCCGGGACTAGCGGGAGTTATGAGCAGTTCTTC.

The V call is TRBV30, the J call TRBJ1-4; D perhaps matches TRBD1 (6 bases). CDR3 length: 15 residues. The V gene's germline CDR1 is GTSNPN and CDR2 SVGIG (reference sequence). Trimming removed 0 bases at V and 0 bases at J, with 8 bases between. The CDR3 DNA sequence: TGTGCCTGGAGTGTACCAGGGGCAACTAATGAAAAACTGTTTTTT. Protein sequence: CAWSVPGATNEKLFF. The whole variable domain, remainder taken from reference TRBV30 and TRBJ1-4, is SQTIHQWPATLVQPVGSPLSLECTVEGTSNPNLYWYRQAAGRGLQLLFYSVGIGQISSEVPQNLSASRPQDRQFILSSKKLLLSDSGFYLCAWSVPGATNEKLFFGSGTQLSVL.

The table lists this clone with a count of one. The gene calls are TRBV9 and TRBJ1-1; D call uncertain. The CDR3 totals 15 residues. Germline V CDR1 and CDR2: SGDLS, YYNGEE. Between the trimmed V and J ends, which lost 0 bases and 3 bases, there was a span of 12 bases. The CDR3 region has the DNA TGTGCCAGCAGCGTAGGACTCCGGAGGGACACTGAAGCTTTCTTT. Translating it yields CASSVGLRRDTEAFF.

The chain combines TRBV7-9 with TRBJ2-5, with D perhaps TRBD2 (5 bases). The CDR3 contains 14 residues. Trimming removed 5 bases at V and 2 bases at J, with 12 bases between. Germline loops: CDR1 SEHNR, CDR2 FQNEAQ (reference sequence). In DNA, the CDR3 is TGTGCCAGCAGCGGCCGCGGGTCTCAAGAGACCCAGTACTTC. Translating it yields CASSGRGSQETQYF. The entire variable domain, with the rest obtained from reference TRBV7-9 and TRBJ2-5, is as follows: DTGVSQNPRHKITKRGQNVTFRCDPISEHNRLYWYRQTLGQGPEFLTYFQNEAQLEKSRLLSDRFSAERPKGSFSTLEIQRTEQGDSAMYLCASSGRGSQETQYFGPGTRLLVL.